A selection of T cell receptor beta chains follows, all from one sample in a study of blood T cell repertoires in COVID-19. Generated by immunoSEQ multiplex PCR, the TCRdb table keeps only in-frame clones and is missing some. The sample contains about 150,000 clones, around 85% of which appear only once. Sequencing used peripheral blood. The receptors stem from a woman between 55 and 75 years old with acute or convalescent COVID-19. The CDR3 runs from the conserved cysteine through the conserved F or W. A D gene is named only where the DNA matches it firmly. Where a row states a size, it is once, few, many or the class of an expanded clone; other rows omit it.

-	TRBV7-8	TRBD2	TRBJ2-1	TGTGCCAGCAGCTCCACTAGGCGGGGGGGCCTCAATGAGCAGTTCTTC	CASSSTRRGGLNEQFF
-	TRBV24-1	-	TRBJ1-5	TGTGCCACCAGTGAAGGGGCCAATCAGCCCCAGCATTTT	CATSEGANQPQHF
-	TRBV10-1	-	TRBJ1-1	TGCGCCAGCAGTGAGAGAAGGCCAGGAGGCCAGAACACTGAAGCTTTCTTT	CASSERRPGGQNTEAFF
-	TRBV29-1	TRBD1	TRBJ1-2	TGCAGCGCAGGGACACAGGGGCCCAACTATGGCTACACCTTC	CSAGTQGPNYGYTF
-	TRBV20-1	TRBD2	TRBJ2-2	TGCAGTGCTAGTAGACCCACTAGCGGCTACACCGGGGAGCTGTTTTTT	CSASRPTSGYTGELFF
-	TRBV5-1	TRBD1	TRBJ1-6	TGCGCCAGCAGCTTGGGCGGGACAGCTTCACCCCTCCACTTT	CASSLGGTASPLHF
-	TRBV21-1	-	TRBJ2-7	TGTGCCAGCAGAACAGGGGTAATTGCCTACGAGCAGTACTTC	CASRTGVIAYEQYF
-	TRBV11-3	TRBD1	TRBJ2-5	TGTGCCAGCAGCTTAGGTATACTGGGGACAGCCCAAGAGACCCAGTACTTC	CASSLGILGTAQETQYF
few	TRBV6-5	-	TRBJ1-1	TGTGCCAGCAGTTCCCAGGGTGGCACTGAAGCTTTCTTT	CASSSQGGTEAFF
-	TRBV11-2	-	TRBJ1-1	TGTGCCAGCACGCCGGGGTATGCGAGCACTGAAGCTTTCTTT	CASTPGYASTEAFF
-	TRBV7-8	-	TRBJ1-3	TGTGCCAGCAGCTACCGTACTCGAACAGGGGGAAACACCATATATTTT	CASSYRTRTGGNTIYF
-	TRBV11-2	TRBD2	TRBJ2-5	TGTGCCAGCAGCCCCGGGGCGCGGGGGGGGCTCCTCGATAAGTACTTC	CASSPGARGGLLDKYF
-	TRBV19	TRBD1	TRBJ1-5	TGTGCCAGTAGGGGGACAGGGGGGGTGCCCCAGCATTTT	CASRGTGGVPQHF
-	TRBV7-9	TRBD1	TRBJ2-5	TGTGCCAGCAGCCATCGGACAGGGCCTCGGGAGGAGACCCAGTACTTC	CASSHRTGPREETQYF
-	TRBV6-6	-	TRBJ1-1	TGTGCCAGCAGACCCGGGTTCCGGGGGACGAACACTGAAGCTTTCTTT	CASRPGFRGTNTEAFF
-	TRBV2	TRBD1	TRBJ2-5	TGTGCCAGCAGTGGACAGGGTCTAGGGACCCAGTACTTC	CASSGQGLGTQYF
-	TRBV5-1	TRBD1	TRBJ1-1	TGCGCCAGCAGCTTCGGGACAGGGGGCAAGAACACTGAAGCTTTCTTT	CASSFGTGGKNTEAFF
-	TRBV4-1	-	TRBJ1-1	TGCGCCAGCAGCCAAGACAGACTCCGGAGGTGGACTGAAGCTTTCTTT	CASSQDRLRRWTEAFF
-	TRBV10-3	-	TRBJ1-1	TGTGCCATCAGTGATGAGGTGGGGGCGGGCACTGAAGCTTTCTTT	CAISDEVGAGTEAFF
-	TRBV6-6	TRBD1	TRBJ1-2	TGTGCCAGCAGTCTGCGGGACAGCCTTGCTAACTATGGCTACACCTTC	CASSLRDSLANYGYTF